The T cell receptor beta chain under discussion was sequenced for a study of shared clonotypes between healthy human individuals. V gave up 5 bases and J gave up 8 bases; unmatched junction bases: 6. The CDR3 has 14 amino acids. CDR1 SGHRS and CDR2 YFSETQ come from the germline V gene. In this sample, this clone turned up once. Measured with immunoSEQ multiplex PCR; TCRdb has only the in-frame clones, and not every one. The table lists some 2,500,000 clones, roughly 92% of them singletons. The sample comprised naive CD4+ T cells from PBMCs. The subset is: CD45RA+ positively selected. This clonotype originated in a man younger than 35 in good health. Some clones in this sample may be carry-over from other donors' samples. V is TRBV5-1 and J is TRBJ2-1; 11 bases are a match to TRBD2. The CDR3 nucleotides are TGCGCCAGCAGGACTACTAGCGGGAGTTATGAGCAGTTCTTC. This sequence encodes CASRTTSGSYEQFF.